These T cell receptor beta chains were read from a single sample in a study of cytotoxic CD8 clonotypes in ibrutinib-treated CLL. Only in-frame clones appear in the TCRdb table, and some are missing; sequencing was by immunoSEQ multiplex PCR. This sample has 50,000 to 70,000 clones; 54% occur once, and the top ten carry 20% to 30%. The input for sequencing was PBMCs, taken at disease progression, from a patient treated with ibrutinib. All receptors derive from a human donor with chronic lymphocytic leukemia. Both conserved end residues are part of each CDR3. Fields, in order: J gene, V gene, CDR3 protein.

j_call: TRBJ2-3; v_call: TRBV4-2; cdr3_aa: CASSQAQVETYTQYF
j_call: TRBJ1-2; v_call: TRBV10-3; cdr3_aa: CAISGGGGRAYGYTF
j_call: TRBJ1-2; v_call: TRBV5-6; cdr3_aa: CASSLYNSGYTF
j_call: TRBJ2-3; v_call: TRBV10-3; cdr3_aa: CAIGVGGRDTDTQYF
j_call: TRBJ2-7; v_call: TRBV28; cdr3_aa: CASSAPGQGGGEQYF
j_call: TRBJ2-7; v_call: TRBV21-1; cdr3_aa: CASSKSLTLGRPGQGAIHEQYF
j_call: TRBJ2-3; v_call: TRBV7-9; cdr3_aa: CASSLRLADPTDTQYF
j_call: TRBJ2-1; v_call: TRBV18; cdr3_aa: CASSPPLAGRKPGSNEQFF
j_call: TRBJ2-2; v_call: TRBV10-3; cdr3_aa: CAISEVSGELFF
j_call: TRBJ2-7; v_call: TRBV6-1; cdr3_aa: CASTLGTGGYEQYF
j_call: TRBJ2-7; v_call: TRBV5-1; cdr3_aa: CASSLTGEAYEQYF
j_call: TRBJ2-3; v_call: TRBV4-1; cdr3_aa: CASSQDMGLAGGFPDTQYF
j_call: TRBJ2-6; v_call: TRBV9; cdr3_aa: CASSSRSSGANVLTF
j_call: TRBJ2-4; v_call: TRBV9; cdr3_aa: CASSEGGLAKNIQYF
j_call: TRBJ2-2; v_call: TRBV9; cdr3_aa: CASSSVGGELFF
j_call: TRBJ1-2; v_call: TRBV2; cdr3_aa: CASRAGTGDYGYTF
j_call: TRBJ2-7; v_call: TRBV5-8; cdr3_aa: CASSPISGRSYEQYF
j_call: TRBJ2-5; v_call: TRBV9; cdr3_aa: CASSVGSGTQYF
j_call: TRBJ2-2; v_call: TRBV25-1; cdr3_aa: CASSERVFGGELFF
j_call: TRBJ2-1; v_call: TRBV6-1; cdr3_aa: CASREGGYNEQFF
j_call: TRBJ1-3; v_call: TRBV5-5; cdr3_aa: CASSLAESSTIYF
j_call: TRBJ2-2; v_call: TRBV30; cdr3_aa: CAWGTGRTNTGELFF
j_call: TRBJ1-2; v_call: TRBV29-1; cdr3_aa: CSVEEVYGYTF
j_call: TRBJ2-3; v_call: TRBV11-2; cdr3_aa: CASSSRDSPTDTQYF
j_call: TRBJ2-1; v_call: TRBV15; cdr3_aa: CATSSERTTDNEQFF